The 22 T cell receptor beta chains in this list originate from one sample, sequenced in a study of T cells in Graves' hyperthyroidism and ophthalmopathy. The CDR3 regions of TCR beta were amplified from RNA transcripts. The primer set for the first-round RT-PCR of the TCR CDR3 was HTBI. Using its own MiXCR run on the multiplex PCR reads, TCRdb lists one record per CDR3 protein. The table includes 450,000 to 650,000 distinct CDR3 sequences, about a sixth detected once. The sequenced material came from blood. Receptors originate from a young woman with Graves' ophthalmopathy.

The J gene is TRBJ2-3, the V gene TRBV6-9, with TRBD2 matching over 12 bases. This CDR3 is 17 amino acids long. The V segment lost 6 bases and the J segment 2 bases; nucleotides outside the gene matches: 9. CDR1 and CDR2 from the germline V gene are MNHGY and SVAAGI. The CDR3 nucleotides read TGTGCCAGCAGCTCAACACTAGCGGGAGGAGCCACAGATACGCAGTATTTT. Translating gives CASSSTLAGGATDTQYF.

Many counts were recorded for this clonotype. The chain joins TRBV3-1 to TRBJ1-1, with D perhaps matching TRBD1 (5 bases). Germline V gene lookup returns CDR1 LGHDT and CDR2 YNNKEL (reference sequence). Trimming cost V 4 bases and J 5 bases, with 11 bases left between them. The CDR3 loop spans 13 amino acids. CDR3 residues: CASSPLQGTEAFF. The CDR3 nucleotides are TGTGCCAGCAGCCCTCTCCAGGGAACTGAAGCTTTCTTT. Full variable domain (rest looked up from reference TRBV3-1 and TRBJ1-1): DTAVSQTPKYLVTQMGNDKSIKCEQNLGHDTMYWYKQDSKKFLKIMFSYNNKELIINETVPNRFSPKSPDKAHLNLHINSLELGDSAVYFCASSPLQGTEAFFGQGTRLTVV.

At least ten counts were recorded for this clonotype. V gene TRBV30 combines with J gene TRBJ2-7; TRBD1 agrees at 7 bases. CDR1 and CDR2 from the germline V gene are GTSNPN and SVGIG (reference sequence). With 2 bases clipped from V and 0 bases from J, the junction kept 13 bases outside the gene matches. This CDR3 region has 17 residues. This CDR3 reads CAWSNNLGTASSYEQYF. In DNA, the CDR3 is TGTGCCTGGAGTAACAACCTAGGGACAGCGAGCTCCTACGAGCAGTACTTC.

This clonotype was observed at least ten times. This sequence joins TRBV11-2 and TRBJ2-5; D gene ambiguous. The CDR3 spans 13 residues. Germline CDR1 is SGHAT and CDR2 is FQNNGV. V shed 1 base and J shed 3 bases, with 6 bases lying between them. The CDR3 coding sequence is TGTGCCAGCAGCTTAGGGACCGAAGAGACCCAGTACTTC. Translated: CASSLGTEETQYF.

The gene calls are TRBV29-1 and TRBJ2-7, with D possibly being TRBD2 (7 bases). V lost 3 bases and J 3 bases, leaving 15 bases between the germline ends. The CDR3 is made up of 14 amino acids. CDR1 and CDR2 from the germline V gene are SQVTM and ANQGSEA. The CDR3 bases are TGCAGCGTTGAGGGGGGGCAGGGATTCTACGAGCAGTACTTC. It specifies CSVEGGQGFYEQYF.

This chain links TRBV20-1 with TRBJ1-1; perhaps TRBD1 as D (5 bases). This CDR3 has 12 residues. From germline, CDR1 is DFQATT and CDR2 SNEGSKA (reference sequence). V lost 3 bases to trimming and J lost 7 bases, with 12 bases between them. CDR3 residues: CSARTVYNEAFF. The CDR3 DNA reads TGCAGTGCTAGGACAGTTTATAATGAAGCTTTCTTT.

The V gene is TRBV28, the J gene TRBJ1-1; D possibly corresponds to TRBD1 (5 bases). V lost 3 bases to trimming and J lost 7 bases, with 15 bases between them. CDR1 is MDHEN and CDR2 is SYDVKM in the germline V gene. The CDR3 length is 14 residues. The CDR3 region is CASSLVGGGFEAFF. CDR3 nucleotides: TGTGCCAGCAGTTTGGTTGGGGGGGGTTTTGAAGCTTTCTTT.

This sequence joins TRBV24-1 and TRBJ1-1, with 8 bases identical to TRBD1. The CDR3 loop spans 15 amino acids. Germline assignment: CDR1 KGHDR and CDR2 SFDVKD. V shed 3 bases, J shed 1 base, and the junction held 3 bases outside the gene matches. The CDR3 DNA follows: TGTGCCACCAGTGATCCCGGGACAGGGAACACTGAAGCTTTCTTT. The encoded protein is CATSDPGTGNTEAFF.

This clonotype was seen ten or more times. The chain uses TRBV28 and TRBJ2-4; D may correspond to TRBD1 or TRBD2 (5 bases each). Germline assignment: CDR1 MDHEN and CDR2 SYDVKM. The CDR3 spans 17 residues. V was cut by 6 bases and J by 0 bases, with 18 bases left in between. Here the CDR3 reads CASSQDRGKPAKNIQYF. The CDR3 DNA is TGTGCCAGCAGCCAGGACCGGGGCAAACCAGCCAAAAACATTCAGTACTTC.

This clonotype was found many times. The rearrangement joins TRBV7-9 to TRBJ2-7; 8 positions agree with TRBD1. Germline V CDR1 and CDR2: SEHNR, FQNEAQ (reference sequence). This CDR3 comprises 13 residues. The V segment lost 5 bases and the J segment 3 bases; nucleotides outside the gene matches: 3. In nucleotides, the CDR3 is TGTGCCAGCAGCCCGGGACAGGTCTACGAGCAGTACTTC. This sequence encodes CASSPGQVYEQYF. Supplemented by reference TRBV7-9 and TRBJ2-7, the full variable domain reads DTGVSQNPRHKITKRGQNVTFRCDPISEHNRLYWYRQTLGQGPEFLTYFQNEAQLEKSRLLSDRFSAERPKGSFSTLEIQRTEQGDSAMYLCASSPGQVYEQYFGPGTRLTVT.

Concerning this clonotype itself: A read error is possible here, since a much larger clone lies one base away. The gene calls are TRBV7-9 and TRBJ1-1; D is unresolved. The germline V and J ends were trimmed by 1 base and 1 base, with 19 bases remaining between them. The CDR3 is 18 residues long. Germline V gene data show CDR1 as SEHNR and CDR2 as FQNEAQ (reference sequence). The CDR3 loop is CASSLDLGKVLGNTEAFF. The CDR3 nucleotides read TGTGCCAGCAGCTTAGATCTAGGGAAGGTCCTCGGGAACACTGAAGCTTTCTTT. The full variable domain, in which reference TRBV7-9 and TRBJ1-1 provide the parts outside the CDR3, is DTGVSQNPRHKITKRGQNVTFRCDPISEHNRLYWYRQTLGQGPEFLTYFQNEAQLEKSRLLSDRFSAERPKGSFSTLEIQRTEQGDSAMYLCASSLDLGKVLGNTEAFFGQGTRLTVV.

In this sample, this clonotype turned up many times. V usage is TRBV30 and J usage is TRBJ1-1; D call uncertain. Looked up from germline, CDR1 is GTSNPN and CDR2 is SVGIG (reference sequence). The CDR3 consists of 15 residues. V was shortened by 2 bases and J by 4 bases, with 17 bases between the two germline ends. For the CDR3, the DNA is TGTGCCTGGAGTAAAATGGGGAACGGGGTCACTGAAGCTTTCTTT. Its protein is CAWSKMGNGVTEAFF.

This clonotype was seen once. This chain links TRBV7-3 with TRBJ2-5; 9 nucleotides align to TRBD2. The junction had 9 bases not matched to a gene; V was cut back by 5 bases and J by 2 bases. Per germline, CDR1 SGHTA and CDR2 FQGTGA. This CDR3 has 16 residues. The CDR3 protein is CASSPGVAGEQETQYF. CDR3 sequence (DNA): TGTGCCAGCAGCCCCGGGGTAGCGGGAGAACAAGAGACCCAGTACTTC.

J is TRBJ2-3 and V is TRBV29-1; tentatively, D is TRBD1 or TRBD2 (6 bases each). V was cut by 7 bases and J by 0 bases, with 14 bases left in between. CDR3 length: 14 amino acids. Germline V gene sequence: CDR1 SQVTM, CDR2 ANQGSEA. The DNA for the CDR3 is TGCAGCGCGGAGGGGGAATTAAGCACAGATACGCAGTATTTT. Its protein is CSAEGELSTDTQYF.

This clonotype showed up many times. The chain couples TRBV27 to TRBJ2-1; D might be TRBD1 (5 bases). V lost 3 bases and J 5 bases, leaving 11 bases between the germline ends. Germline loops: CDR1 MNHEY, CDR2 SMNVEV (reference sequence). CDR3 length: 14 amino acids. CDR3 residues: CASSFGRTNNEQFF. For the CDR3, the DNA is TGTGCCAGCAGTTTCGGTCGGACAAACAATGAGCAGTTCTTC.

This clonotype came up many times. The V call is TRBV6-1, the J call TRBJ1-3, with TRBD1 matching over 7 bases. CDR1 and CDR2 from the germline V gene are MNHNS and SASEGT. This CDR3 has 16 amino acids. V dropped 5 bases and J dropped 0; count of bases not matched to a gene: 7. Here the CDR3 reads CASSSYRGSSGNTIYF. CDR3 in DNA: TGTGCCAGCAGTTCTTACAGGGGATCCTCTGGAAACACCATATATTTT.

V gene TRBV7-9 combines with J gene TRBJ2-3; the D is unclear. Trimming shortened V by 2 bases and J by 3 bases, and 15 bases separated the two germline ends. Germline V gene data show CDR1 as SEHNR and CDR2 as FQNEAQ (reference sequence). There are 16 residues in the CDR3. In nucleotides, the CDR3 is TGTGCCAGCAGCTTACGATTCGAAGTAACTACAGATACGCAGTATTTT. Translating it yields CASSLRFEVTTDTQYF.

This clonotype has a handful of counts. The CDR3, as DNA: TGCAGTGCTCATGATGAGACTAGCGTTTACGAGCAGTACTTC. This encodes CSAHDETSVYEQYF. The rearrangement links TRBV20-1 to TRBJ2-7, with TRBD2 identical over 8 bases. The germline V gene encodes CDR1 DFQATT and CDR2 SNEGSKA (reference sequence). CDR3 length: 14 residues. With V trimmed by 5 bases and J by 4 bases, 10 bases remained unmatched.

This clonotype was found many times. CDR3 DNA: TGTGCCAGCAGTTTAGCGGCCGACAGCCGAGCTGGCTACACCTTC. Protein sequence: CASSLAADSRAGYTF. The chain is built from TRBV12-3 or TRBV12-4 and TRBJ1-2, with a weak D call TRBD1 (5 bases). Trimming pared 0 bases from V and 7 bases from J, leaving 15 bases between. The CDR3 sequence is 15 residues long.

In this sample, this clonotype turned up many times. V and J are TRBV5-8 and TRBJ2-3; 7 positions agree with TRBD1. Trimming cost V 2 bases and J 3 bases; bases outside gene matches: 3. This CDR3 contains 14 residues. CDR1 is SGHTS, CDR2 YDEGEE, per germline. The CDR3 coding sequence is TGTGCCAGCAGCTTCCGGGACAGAACAGATACGCAGTATTTT. Amino acids: CASSFRDRTDTQYF.

This clonotype has at least ten counts. The chain recombines TRBV7-9 with TRBJ1-1; 8 bases fit TRBD1. Germline V gene sequence: CDR1 SEHNR, CDR2 FQNEAQ (reference sequence). The CDR3 totals 15 residues. V shed 3 bases, J shed 1 base, and the junction held 4 bases outside the gene matches. The CDR3 DNA reads as TGTGCCAGCAGCTTTCCGACAGGGGCGAACACTGAAGCTTTCTTT. As protein: CASSFPTGANTEAFF.

This clonotype was seen many times. The chain joins TRBV24-1 to TRBJ2-3; perhaps TRBD2 as D (6 bases). The CDR3 runs to 16 residues. V lost 9 bases, J lost 1 base, and 19 bases lay in between. From germline, CDR1 is KGHDR and CDR2 SFDVKD. CDR3 DNA sequence: TGTGCCACCCGTGCGGGGAAGGAGGCTCGCACAGATACGCAGTATTTT. This gives the protein CATRAGKEARTDTQYF.